This T cell receptor (beta chain) originates from a study of beta chain features in type 1 diabetes. The study's findings and limits: Still unanswered here is whether HLA type influences TCRB rearrangement. Shorter TCRB CDR3s, moderately but significantly so, marked every one of the four CD4+ subsets in Type 1 diabetes patients. PCR, the amplification step, might favor shorter templates, equally in patients and controls. Sequencing the cDNA could make cells with high TCR expression show up more than they should.

This CDR3 spans 13 amino acids. CDR1 is MDHEN, CDR2 SYDVKM, per germline. V lost 10 bases and J 6 bases, leaving 19 bases between the germline ends. Since all of the isolated RNA was reverse transcribed, expressed TCRB transcripts were what got sequenced. Clones were sequenced by immunoSEQ multiplex PCR, and TCRdb holds only the in-frame ones, with some missing. The data contain 200,000 to 300,000 clones, about 15% of them seen just once; the ten biggest clones take up about 0.02%. Using CD45RO/CCR7/CD25/CD127/CD95/CD27, CD4+ naive, central memory, regulatory and stem cell-like memory cells were sorted. This clone was detected only a few times. Antigen: not known.

This chain uses TRBV28 with TRBJ2-7; tentative D call: TRBD2 (5 bases). The sequence derives from a young man with type 1 diabetes. Material: naive CD4+ T cells from blood. As DNA, the CDR3 is TGTGCCACTACAGAAGGCTTCGGGATCGAGCAGTACTTC. As protein: CATTEGFGIEQYF. Together with reference TRBV28 and TRBJ2-7, the CDR3 gives the full variable domain: DVKVTQSSRYLVKRTGEKVFLECVQDMDHENMFWYRQDPGLGLRLIYFSYDVKMKEKGDIPEGYSVSREKKERFSLILESASTNQTSMYLCATTEGFGIEQYFGPGTRLTVT.